Here is one T cell receptor (beta chain) with its context. These data originate in a study of blood T cell repertoires in COVID-19. The germline V and J ends were trimmed by 3 bases and 9 bases, with 9 bases remaining between them. Germline V gives CDR1 MNHEY, CDR2 SVGAGI. The CDR3 is 13 residues long. Using immunoSEQ multiplex PCR, the repertoire was profiled, and TCRdb retains in-frame clones only, with some absent. The data show about 490,000 clones, approximately 85% seen once. The TCR originated in a human donor in a cohort sampled during active COVID-19. Sequenced input: peripheral blood. The rearrangement joins TRBV6-5 to TRBJ1-6, with D possibly being TRBD1 (5 bases). The CDR3, as DNA: TGTGCCAGCAGTTATGGGGCCGGTTCACCCCTCCACTTT. Amino acid sequence: CASSYGAGSPLHF.